What follows are 2 T cell receptor beta chains derived from one specimen sequenced in a study of HIV-infected patients and healthy controls. Follow-up blood was drawn about 14 weeks, roughly three months, after antiretroviral therapy began. Whole blood was used without fractionation, so all unsorted peripheral T cells were included. Around 500 ng RNA was reverse transcribed with alpha and beta constant-region primers. Each of the alpha and beta chains got its own library through chain-specific third strand synthesis with indices. TCRdb redid the calling of the 5' RACE reads with MiXCR, one entry per CDR3 protein. The sample yields about 6,600 distinct CDR3 sequences, 7.5% to 10% seen once. The sequenced sample was blood, obtained during antiretroviral therapy. These receptors all come from an adult with HIV infection.

This clonotype was detected ten times or more. The chain employs TRBV7-9 and TRBJ2-5, with 9 bases identical to TRBD1. Per the germline V gene, CDR1 is SEHNR and CDR2 is FQNEAQ (reference sequence). V gave up 10 bases and J gave up 3 bases; unmatched junction bases: 6. The CDR3 has 13 amino acids. CDR3: CATRDRDEETQYF. In nucleotides, the CDR3 is TGTGCCACCCGGGACAGGGACGAAGAGACCCAGTACTTC.

This clonotype was counted many times. This chain uses TRBV28 with TRBJ2-7, with TRBD1 matching over 9 bases. The V segment lost 5 bases and the J segment 5 bases; nucleotides outside the gene matches: 4. This CDR3 is 13 amino acids long. Looked up from germline, CDR1 is MDHEN and CDR2 is SYDVKM. The CDR3 sequence: CASSNTGGDEQYF. The CDR3 DNA reads as TGTGCCAGCAGTAATACAGGGGGCGACGAGCAGTACTTC.